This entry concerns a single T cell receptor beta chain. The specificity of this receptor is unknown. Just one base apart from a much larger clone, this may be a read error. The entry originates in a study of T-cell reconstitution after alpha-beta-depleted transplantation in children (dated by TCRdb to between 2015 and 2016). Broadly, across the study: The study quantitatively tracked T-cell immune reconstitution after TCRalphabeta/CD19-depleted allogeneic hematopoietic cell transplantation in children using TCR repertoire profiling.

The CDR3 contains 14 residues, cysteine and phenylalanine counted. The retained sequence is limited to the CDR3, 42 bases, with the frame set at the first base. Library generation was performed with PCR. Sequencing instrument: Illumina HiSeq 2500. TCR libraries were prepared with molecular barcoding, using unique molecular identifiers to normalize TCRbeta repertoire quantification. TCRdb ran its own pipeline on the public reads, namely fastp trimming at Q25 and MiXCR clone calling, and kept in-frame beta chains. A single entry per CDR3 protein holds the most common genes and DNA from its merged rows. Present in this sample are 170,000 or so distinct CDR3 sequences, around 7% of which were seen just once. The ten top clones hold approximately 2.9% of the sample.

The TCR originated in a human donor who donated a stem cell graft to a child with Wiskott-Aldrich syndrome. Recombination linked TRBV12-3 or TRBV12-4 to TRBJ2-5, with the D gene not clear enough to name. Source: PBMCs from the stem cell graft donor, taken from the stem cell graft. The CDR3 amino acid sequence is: CASSFRHSKETRYF. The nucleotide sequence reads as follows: TGTGCCAGCAGTTTCCGTCACTCGAAAGAGACCCGGTACTTC.